The rows below give T cell receptor beta chains drawn from one sample of a study of shared clonotypes between healthy human individuals. The table came from immunoSEQ multiplex PCR; TCRdb's copy has only in-frame clones and leaves some out. The table has some 2.1 million clones, 80% to 95% seen once. Sequencing was done on a sample of naive CD8+ T cells from PBMCs. The receptors were gathered from a man aged 18-30 years in good health. Some clones in this sample may be carry-over from other donors' samples. CDR3s leave out the opening cysteine and the closing phenylalanine or tryptophan. Fields, in order: V gene, CDR3 protein.

TRBV10-3 | AIRSGPSDTDTQY
TRBV27 | ASSLVQGVTGELF
TRBV6-6 | ASRERDYEQY
TRBV27 | ASSHPREGDNEQF
TRBV6-5 | ASSRQDLNTEAF
TRBV6-1 | ASSFRLHEQF
TRBV11-2 | ASSLEFAVTNEQF
TRBV27 | ASSEHRGLQETQY
TRBV19 | ASSLLVRATGELF
TRBV25-1 | ASSESLPSGSFSAEQF
TRBV5-8 | ASSLGDLPNTEAF
TRBV9 | ASSVPRDRGDTGELF
TRBV27 | ASSWSESYNEQF
TRBV14 | ASSPTLGGYNEQF
TRBV6-1 | ASRTADDYT
TRBV23-1 | ARTRGGPYSYEQY
TRBV7-3 | ASRGYTGELF
TRBV28 | ASSLWGQSNSNQPQH
TRBV7-6 | ASSFGGDRVLDGYT
TRBV19 | ASSIDALGGPQH
TRBV5-1 | ASSLAWTYQETQY
TRBV27 | ASRPRTAPYEQY
TRBV9 | ASSVGGTGFEQY
TRBV7-2 | ASSLPPHDTQY
TRBV27 | ASAGTMNTEAF
TRBV5-1 | ASSLGVHEQY
TRBV19 | ASSISPYNEQF
TRBV7-2 | ASSAGLAGNEQF